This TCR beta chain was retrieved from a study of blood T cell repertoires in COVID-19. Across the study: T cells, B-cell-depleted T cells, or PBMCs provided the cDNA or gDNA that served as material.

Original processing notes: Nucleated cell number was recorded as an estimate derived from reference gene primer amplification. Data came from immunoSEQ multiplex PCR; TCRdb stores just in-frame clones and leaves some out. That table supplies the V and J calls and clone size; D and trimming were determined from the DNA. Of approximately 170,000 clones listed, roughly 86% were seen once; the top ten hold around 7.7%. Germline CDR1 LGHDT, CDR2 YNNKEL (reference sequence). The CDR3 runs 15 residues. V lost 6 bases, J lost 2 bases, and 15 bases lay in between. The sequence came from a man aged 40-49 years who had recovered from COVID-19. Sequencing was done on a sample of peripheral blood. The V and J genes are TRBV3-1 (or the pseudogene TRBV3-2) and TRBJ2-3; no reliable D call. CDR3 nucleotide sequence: TGTGCCAGCAGTCCTACGACTCTCTTCACAGATACGCAGTATTTT. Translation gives CASSPTTLFTDTQYF.